This T cell receptor (beta chain) was identified in a study of T cell responses to AZD1222 COVID-19 vaccine. Germline trimming cut 0 bases from V and 6 bases from J; bases unmatched to any gene: 14. From germline, CDR1 is LGHNA and CDR2 YSLEER. The CDR3 totals 17 residues. Sequenced by immunoSEQ multiplex PCR; TCRdb stores in-frame clones only, minus some. The table has 110,000 or so clones, roughly 86% seen once. Points from the study as a whole: A mostly white British donor set with more females was recruited, and clonal diversity was possibly underestimated.

This clone was detected once. Antigen unknown. The sample consisted of peripheral blood, taken 28 days after the second AZD1222 dose. The gene calls are TRBV4-3 and TRBJ2-7; the match to TRBD1 covers 7 bases. This clonotype was sampled from an adult who received the AZD1222 COVID-19 vaccine. CDR3 region: CASSQDLPTGVKVEQYF. The CDR3 region has the DNA TGCGCCAGCAGCCAAGATCTGCCAACAGGGGTAAAGGTCGAGCAGTACTTC.